This is a list of T cell receptor beta chains from one sample in a study of blood T cell repertoires in COVID-19. Profiled with immunoSEQ multiplex PCR; TCRdb holds only in-frame clones, not every one. The table lists around 120,000 clones, about 85% of them singletons. The sample was peripheral blood. The receptors shown here come from a man older than 75 with acute or convalescent COVID-19. CDR3s include the opening cysteine and the closing phenylalanine or tryptophan. A D gene is named only where the DNA matches it firmly. Only some rows state a clone size, as once, few, many or a class for expanded clones.

j_call clone_size v_call d_call cdr3_aa cdr3_nt
TRBJ1-2 once TRBV28 . CASSLSTIGYGYTF TGTGCCAGCAGTTTATCAACAATCGGGTATGGCTACACCTTC
TRBJ2-1 . TRBV5-4 TRBD2 CATTPAGYNEQFF TGTGCCACAACCCCAGCGGGATACAATGAGCAGTTCTTC
TRBJ1-4 . TRBV6-5 . CASSQQGLNEKLFF TGTGCCAGCAGTCAACAGGGTTTGAATGAAAAACTGTTTTTT
TRBJ1-2 . TRBV30 TRBD1 CAWRPPTGNGYTF TGTGCCTGGAGGCCTCCGACAGGGAATGGCTACACCTTC
TRBJ2-7 . TRBV10-3 TRBD1 CAISDRVQVSYEQYF TGTGCCATCAGCGACAGGGTTCAAGTGTCCTACGAGCAGTACTTC
TRBJ1-1 . TRBV12-5 . CASGAGLTEGTEAFF TGTGCTAGTGGTGCGGGACTCACCGAGGGGACTGAAGCTTTCTTT
TRBJ1-3 . TRBV6-2/TRBV6-3 TRBD1 CASSSGQGWNTIYF TGTGCCAGCAGTTCGGGACAGGGATGGAACACCATATATTTT
TRBJ2-1 . TRBV9 TRBD1 CASSVEGQGAGEQFF TGTGCCAGCAGCGTAGAGGGACAGGGGGCGGGTGAGCAGTTCTTC
TRBJ1-2 . TRBV3-1/TRBV3-2 TRBD1 CASSLLPGQGPGYTF TGTGCCAGCAGCCTCCTACCGGGACAGGGTCCTGGCTACACCTTC
TRBJ1-2 . TRBV6-5 . CASSRSGTPYGYTF TGTGCCAGCAGTCGCTCAGGGACACCATATGGCTACACCTTC
TRBJ2-3 few TRBV19 . CASSIDLWGSGTDTQYF TGTGCCAGTAGTATAGATCTATGGGGCTCGGGCACAGATACGCAGTATTTT
TRBJ2-1 . TRBV11-2 TRBD1 CASSSDRGREQFF TGTGCCAGCAGCTCGGACAGGGGGCGTGAGCAGTTCTTC
TRBJ2-1 . TRBV5-1 . CASSLSGGPSYNEQFF TGCGCCAGCAGCCTCTCCGGGGGGCCCTCCTACAATGAGCAGTTCTTC
TRBJ1-2 . TRBV15 . CATSRAPTPADGYTF TGTGCCACCAGCAGAGCACCCACGCCCGCGGATGGCTACACCTTC
TRBJ2-4 . TRBV6-5 TRBD2 CASSSSGLAKNIQYF TGTGCCAGCAGTTCTAGCGGACTAGCCAAAAACATTCAGTACTTC
TRBJ1-5 . TRBV20-1 . CSARQNQPQHF TGCAGTGCTCGACAAAATCAGCCCCAGCATTTT
TRBJ1-1 . TRBV2 TRBD1 CASSGLPGQGMNTEAFF TGTGCCAGCAGTGGTTTACCGGGACAGGGAATGAACACTGAAGCTTTCTTT
TRBJ1-1 once TRBV19 TRBD1 CASSLNRGAAEAFF TGTGCCAGTAGTTTAAACAGGGGAGCGGCTGAAGCTTTCTTT
TRBJ1-5 . TRBV5-5 . CASSLAGGYSNQPQHF TGTGCCAGCAGCTTGGCCGGGGGTTATAGCAATCAGCCCCAGCATTTT
TRBJ2-1 . TRBV29-1 TRBD2 CSVEDSSGGEQFF TGCAGCGTTGAAGATTCTTCGGGAGGTGAGCAGTTCTTC
TRBJ2-1 . TRBV28 . CASSLRPGGVDEQFF TGTGCCAGCAGTCTAAGACCTGGAGGGGTTGATGAGCAGTTCTTC
TRBJ2-7 . TRBV19 TRBD2 CASSIERGHYEQYF TGTGCCAGTAGTATCGAGCGGGGTCACTACGAGCAGTACTTC
TRBJ1-2 . TRBV7-2 . CAPPGRVYGYTF TGTGCGCCCCCGGGCAGGGTTTATGGCTACACCTTC
TRBJ2-1 once TRBV11-2 . CASSSRGTYNEQFF TGTGCCAGCAGCTCTCGCGGGACCTACAATGAGCAGTTCTTC
TRBJ2-3 . TRBV11-3 TRBD2 CASSLLAGDTQYF TGTGCCAGCAGCTTACTAGCGGGAGATACGCAGTATTTT
TRBJ2-3 . TRBV10-3 TRBD2 CAISDGAGAGDTQYF TGTGCCATCAGTGACGGAGCGGGGGCGGGGGATACGCAGTATTTT
TRBJ1-1 . TRBV18 . CASSPPRGMNTEAFF TGTGCCAGCTCACCACCCCGGGGGATGAACACTGAAGCTTTCTTT
TRBJ1-2 . TRBV5-6 . CASSLRSSGGIGYTF TGTGCCAGCAGCTTGAGGAGTTCCGGGGGGATCGGCTACACCTTC
TRBJ1-2 few TRBV11-2 TRBD1 CASSPSPGTGNYGYTF TGTGCCAGCAGCCCCAGTCCCGGGACAGGGAACTATGGCTACACCTTC
TRBJ1-5 . TRBV28 . CASTTFSNQPQHF TGTGCCAGCACGACTTTTAGCAATCAGCCCCAGCATTTT
TRBJ1-1 . TRBV12-3/TRBV12-4 . CASSPGGYTEAFF TGTGCCAGCAGCCCGGGAGGGTACACTGAAGCTTTCTTT
TRBJ1-3 . TRBV18 . CASSPPASGNTIYF TGTGCCAGCTCCCCACCGGCCTCTGGAAACACCATATATTTT
TRBJ1-1 . TRBV5-4 . CASSSDYAEAFF TGTGCCAGCAGCTCAGACTACGCTGAAGCTTTCTTT
TRBJ1-1 . TRBV5-1 . CASSLGGVPEAFF TGCGCCAGCAGCTTGGGGGGGGTGCCTGAAGCTTTCTTT
TRBJ1-4 . TRBV28 . CASSPQGHNEKLFF TGTGCCAGCAGTCCCCAGGGCCATAATGAAAAACTGTTTTTT
TRBJ1-5 . TRBV7-9 . CASSPTRGGDSNQPQHF TGTGCCAGCAGCCCTACAAGGGGAGGGGATAGCAATCAGCCCCAGCATTTT
TRBJ2-3 . TRBV24-1 . CATSDFKGVEGFTDTQYF TGTGCCACCAGTGATTTTAAGGGGGTTGAAGGGTTTACAGATACGCAGTATTTT